Below are 27 T cell receptor beta chains sequenced from a single sample in a study of T cell repertoires in cytomegalovirus infection (dated by TCRdb to the late 2010s). Sequencing instrument: Illumina HiSeq 1500. TCRdb trimmed public reads at Q25 via fastp, called clones via MiXCR and kept in-frame beta chains. Rows matching on CDR3 protein sequence are summarized as one entry with the most common DNA and genes. This sample lists around 260,000 distinct CDR3 sequences; 8% to 9.5% were detected once. The ten largest clones take up more than 12% of the sample. The source material was PBMCs. The source is a human donor in good health (CMV status not recorded). Some clones in this sample may be carry-over from other donors' samples.

This clonotype has a count of ten or more. The chain is built from TRBV6-1 and TRBJ1-6; D is unresolved. Trimming stripped 6 bases from V and 14 bases from J, with 17 bases between. This CDR3 has 13 amino acids. Germline CDR1 MNHNS, CDR2 SASEGT. CDR3 nucleotides: TGTGCCAGCAGGGGCCGGGTAATTGTGACCCTCCACTTT. It yields the protein CASRGRVIVTLHF.

This clonotype appeared many times. In DNA form, the CDR3 reads TGTGCCAGCAGCTTTAGACAGGGCTGGAACACCGGGGAGCTGTTTTTT. Translation gives CASSFRQGWNTGELFF. The chain links TRBV7-2 to TRBJ2-2; 7 positions agree with TRBD1. Unmatched junction bases numbered 5, after V lost 3 bases and J lost 1 base. The CDR3 covers 16 residues. CDR1 is SGHTA, CDR2 FQGNSA, per germline.

This clonotype came up many times. The chain carries TRBV19 and TRBJ1-6; D not resolved. V lost 9 bases and J 1 base, leaving 22 bases between the germline ends. The CDR3 length is 18 residues. The germline V gene encodes CDR1 LNHDA and CDR2 SQIVND (reference sequence). CDR3 residues: CASMTDASKGSYNSPLHF. CDR3 nucleotides: TGTGCCAGCATGACGGACGCAAGTAAGGGATCCTATAATTCACCCCTCCACTTT.

In this sample, this clonotype turned up a few times. The genes are TRBV18 and TRBJ1-1; tentative D call: TRBD1 (6 bases). This CDR3 spans 14 amino acids. From germline, CDR1 is KGHSH and CDR2 LQKENI. Trimming stripped 5 bases from V and 3 bases from J, with 13 bases between. The CDR3 DNA reads TGTGCCAGCTCAAACAGGGCTTCGGACACTGAAGCTTTCTTT. Amino acid sequence: CASSNRASDTEAFF.

There are a few counts of this clonotype. The V and J genes are TRBV6-6 and TRBJ2-7; tentatively, D is TRBD2 (5 bases). CDR3 length equals 13 residues. The germline V gene encodes CDR1 MNHNY and CDR2 SVGAGI (reference sequence). V was shortened by 6 bases and J by 3 bases, with 12 bases between the two germline ends. The CDR3, as DNA: TGTGCCAGCAGGCCCGGGATCCTCTACGAGCAGTACTTC. Translated, it gives CASRPGILYEQYF.

The table lists this clonotype with many counts. The rearrangement uses TRBV11-2 and TRBJ2-5; the D is unclear. V was pared by 7 bases and J by 4 bases, with 13 bases between. The CDR3 is made up of 13 amino acids. Germline assignment: CDR1 SGHAT and CDR2 FQNNGV. The CDR3 here is CASTSSVRETQYF. CDR3 DNA sequence: TGTGCCAGCACTTCTAGTGTGCGAGAGACCCAGTACTTC.

This clonotype showed up many times. The V gene is TRBV7-2, the J gene TRBJ2-5, with D tentatively TRBD1 (5 bases). CDR1 and CDR2 from the germline V gene are SGHTA and FQGNSA. The CDR3 totals 14 residues. Trimming shortened V by 5 bases and J by 4 bases, and 14 bases separated the two germline ends. CDR3 in amino acids: CASSLDSHRETQYF. DNA for the CDR3: TGTGCCAGCAGCCTAGACAGTCACCGAGAGACCCAGTACTTC.

V usage is TRBV20-1 and J usage is TRBJ2-1; tentatively, D is TRBD2 (6 bases). The CDR3 length is 17 residues. Germline CDR1 reads DFQATT; CDR2 reads SNEGSKA (reference sequence). V was cut by 0 bases and J by 0 bases, with 15 bases left in between. CDR3 residues: CSARDPLAFSSYNEQFF. CDR3 DNA sequence: TGCAGTGCTAGAGATCCCCTAGCGTTCAGCTCCTACAATGAGCAGTTCTTC.

This clonotype was counted ten times or more. The V gene is TRBV29-1, the J gene TRBJ1-1; 7 bases are a match to TRBD1. V lost 6 bases, J lost 4 bases, and 11 bases stayed unmatched. Germline V CDR1 and CDR2: SQVTM, ANQGSEA. The length of the CDR3 is 14 residues. CDR3 DNA: TGCAGCGTGACCGAAACAGGGGCCCCCACTGAAGCTTTCTTT. Amino acid sequence: CSVTETGAPTEAFF. Full variable domain (rest looked up from reference TRBV29-1 and TRBJ1-1): SAVISQKPSRDICQRGTSLTIQCQVDSQVTMMFWYRQQPGQSLTLIATANQGSEATYESGFVIDKFPISRPNLTFSTLTVSNMSPEDSSIYLCSVTETGAPTEAFFGQGTRLTVV.

This clonotype has more than one count but fewer than ten. This chain joins TRBV20-1 and TRBJ2-7; no clear D gene. CDR3 length equals 15 residues. V lost 1 base and J 6 bases, leaving 19 bases between the germline ends. From germline, CDR1 is DFQATT and CDR2 SNEGSKA (reference sequence). The CDR3 bases are TGCAGTGCTAGAGTCGGTGGCAGTTGGCCCCCCGAGCAGTACTTC. This sequence encodes CSARVGGSWPPEQYF.

The genes are TRBV7-2 and TRBJ2-3; TRBD2 might be the D (5 bases). CDR3 length: 17 residues. V was trimmed by 5 bases and J by 2 bases, leaving 20 bases between them. Per germline, CDR1 SGHTA and CDR2 FQGNSA. In DNA, the CDR3 is TGTGCCAGCAGCGCCTCTAGCTGGCGGCGGACCACAGATACGCAGTATTTT. Translation gives CASSASSWRRTTDTQYF.

Ten or more counts support this clonotype. The chain couples TRBV7-8 to TRBJ1-4, with TRBD1 matching over 7 bases. Germline V gives CDR1 SGHVS, CDR2 FQNEAQ. The CDR3 extends over 15 amino acids. V lost 1 base and J lost 8; bases outside the gene matches: 7. The CDR3 loop is CASSLEGASKEKLFF. The CDR3 nucleotides are TGTGCCAGCAGCTTAGAGGGGGCCTCGAAGGAAAAACTGTTTTTT. The whole variable domain, remainder taken from reference TRBV7-8 and TRBJ1-4, is GAGVSQSPRYKVAKRGQDVALRCDPISGHVSLFWYQQALGQGPEFLTYFQNEAQLDKSGLPSDRFFAERPEGSVSTLKIQRTQQEDSAVYLCASSLEGASKEKLFFGSGTQLSVL.

This clonotype appeared many times. The rearrangement links TRBV5-1 to TRBJ2-5; weak D call: TRBD2 (6 bases). This CDR3 has 13 amino acids. V was clipped by 4 bases and J by 1 base, with 8 bases between them. Germline V gives CDR1 SGHRS, CDR2 YFSETQ. The CDR3 DNA is TGCGCCAGCAGCGGGGGGACCCAAGAGACCCAGTACTTC. Translating it yields CASSGGTQETQYF.

This clonotype was detected ten times or more. The chain has TRBV5-4 and TRBJ2-3; the D gene is possibly TRBD2 (6 bases). With 10 bases removed from V and 4 bases from J, the gap between germline ends came to 16 bases. In germline, CDR1 is SGHNT, CDR2 YYREEE (reference sequence). The CDR3 is 13 amino acids. CDR3 sequence: CAGAPWGADTQYF. The CDR3 nucleotides are TGTGCCGGCGCACCTTGGGGGGCAGATACGCAGTATTTT.

In its sample, this clonotype was seen many times. J is TRBJ2-7 and V is TRBV7-2, with D unresolved. CDR1 is SGHTA, CDR2 FQGNSA, per germline. The V end lost 1 base, the J end lost 4 bases, and 14 bases lay between the germline ends. The CDR3 covers 15 residues. The CDR3 region has the DNA TGTGCCAGCAGCTTAGAAGATATGGTGCGGTACGAGCAGTACTTC. It translates to CASSLEDMVRYEQYF.

This clonotype turned up a few times. The chain links TRBV2 to TRBJ2-5; TRBD1 might be the D (6 bases). CDR3 size: 17 residues. CDR1 is SNHLY, CDR2 FYNNEI, per germline. V lost 6 bases and J 7 bases, leaving 27 bases between the germline ends. The CDR3 DNA sequence: TGTGCCAGCAGCGATTCGACTACAACGGGACACCGAGGGACCCAGTACTTC. Translated, it gives CASSDSTTTGHRGTQYF.

This clonotype was found a few times. The chain employs TRBV28 and TRBJ1-5; the D gene is possibly TRBD1 (5 bases). Germline CDR1 is MDHEN and CDR2 is SYDVKM. The V end was cut by 5 bases, the J end by 2 bases, with 13 bases between. The CDR3 spans 15 residues. DNA for the CDR3: TGTGCCAGCAGTCAACACGAAGGGGGCAATCAGCCCCAGCATTTT. This codes for CASSQHEGGNQPQHF.

V is TRBV3-1 and J is TRBJ1-6; D unresolved. The CDR3 loop spans 16 amino acids. V gave up 0 bases and J gave up 6 bases, with 12 bases separating them. Looked up from germline, CDR1 is LGHDT and CDR2 is YNNKEL (reference sequence). The CDR3: CASSQDMAVINSPLHF. The CDR3 DNA reads TGTGCCAGCAGCCAAGATATGGCAGTAATTAATTCACCCCTCCACTTT.

This clonotype came up many times. V usage is TRBV7-9 and J usage is TRBJ1-2; D is uncertain. Looked up from germline, CDR1 is SEHNR and CDR2 is FQNEAQ (reference sequence). The CDR3 is made up of 13 amino acids. The V end lost 3 bases, the J end lost 7 bases, and 12 bases lay between the germline ends. CDR3 amino acids: CASSFLGRGGYTF. As DNA, the CDR3 is TGTGCCAGCAGCTTCCTCGGGCGGGGTGGCTACACCTTC.

This rearrangement joins TRBV20-1 to TRBJ2-7; D gene unclear. This CDR3 spans 13 amino acids. Trimming pared 3 bases from V and 7 bases from J, leaving 16 bases between. Per germline, CDR1 DFQATT and CDR2 SNEGSKA (reference sequence). In DNA form, the CDR3 reads TGCAGTGCTAGCCCCATAGTCGCCTCTGAGCAGTACTTC. Translated, it gives CSASPIVASEQYF.

There are many counts of this clonotype. The CDR3 DNA sequence: TGTGCCAGCAGCTTGCCACAGGGAGGGACCTATGGCTACACCTTC. This encodes CASSLPQGGTYGYTF. This sequence joins TRBV7-2 and TRBJ1-2; perhaps TRBD1 as D (6 bases). In germline, CDR1 is SGHTA, CDR2 FQGNSA. The CDR3 spans 15 residues. The V gene lost 3 bases and the J gene lost 4 bases, with 15 bases spanning the gap.

This clonotype was observed a handful of times. V usage is TRBV7-2 and J usage is TRBJ2-5, with TRBD2 matching over 7 bases. The CDR3 is made up of 14 amino acids. J gave up 4 bases and V 5 bases, and 7 bases lay outside the gene matches. Germline V gene lookup returns CDR1 SGHTA and CDR2 FQGNSA. CDR3 sequence (DNA): TGTGCCAGCAGCGTATCGGGGGGACGAGAGACCCAGTACTTC. The encoded protein is CASSVSGGRETQYF.

This clonotype showed up many times. This rearrangement joins TRBV11-3 to TRBJ1-2, with 8 bases identical to TRBD1. This CDR3 has 16 residues. Trimming cost V 0 bases and J 4 bases; bases outside gene matches: 7. The germline V gene has CDR1 SGHNT and CDR2 YENEEA. The CDR3 DNA follows: TGTGCCAGCAGCTTAGATTCCAGGGGGCAAAGCTATGGCTACACCTTC. It yields the protein CASSLDSRGQSYGYTF.

CDR3 in DNA: TGTGCCAGCAGCTCAGACAGGGGCACGAACTATGGCTACACCTTC. Amino acids: CASSSDRGTNYGYTF. The chain couples TRBV7-9 to TRBJ1-2; TRBD1 agrees at 8 bases. The CDR3 loop spans 15 amino acids. In germline, CDR1 is SEHNR, CDR2 FQNEAQ (reference sequence). Losses at the gene ends were 4 bases for V and 2 bases for J; bases not matched to a gene: 6.

Ten or more counts support this clonotype. The J gene is TRBJ1-4, the V gene TRBV7-2; perhaps TRBD1 as D (5 bases). In germline, CDR1 is SGHTA, CDR2 FQGNSA. V lost 2 bases and J 4 bases, leaving 14 bases between the germline ends. The length of the CDR3 is 16 residues. The CDR3 DNA follows: TGTGCCAGCAGCTTAAGCAGGCCCGGGGGTAATGAAAAACTGTTTTTT. It specifies CASSLSRPGGNEKLFF.

The sample holds a few counts of this clonotype. The genes are TRBV12-3 or TRBV12-4 and TRBJ1-3; 7 nucleotides align to TRBD1. This CDR3 is built from 13 residues. With 5 bases clipped from V and 6 bases from J, the junction kept 4 bases outside the gene matches. The CDR3: CASSRDSKNTIYF. CDR3 in DNA: TGTGCCAGCAGTCGGGACAGTAAAAACACCATATATTTT.

The chain joins TRBV6-2 or TRBV6-3 to TRBJ2-2; 8 bases match TRBD2. This CDR3 is built from 15 residues. V lost 5 bases and J lost 4; bases outside the gene matches: 6. The germline V gene encodes CDR1 MNHEY and CDR2 SVGEGT. In nucleotides, the CDR3 is TGTGCCAGCAGTGTCGGACTAGCTCTCACCGGGGAGCTGTTTTTT. As protein: CASSVGLALTGELFF.